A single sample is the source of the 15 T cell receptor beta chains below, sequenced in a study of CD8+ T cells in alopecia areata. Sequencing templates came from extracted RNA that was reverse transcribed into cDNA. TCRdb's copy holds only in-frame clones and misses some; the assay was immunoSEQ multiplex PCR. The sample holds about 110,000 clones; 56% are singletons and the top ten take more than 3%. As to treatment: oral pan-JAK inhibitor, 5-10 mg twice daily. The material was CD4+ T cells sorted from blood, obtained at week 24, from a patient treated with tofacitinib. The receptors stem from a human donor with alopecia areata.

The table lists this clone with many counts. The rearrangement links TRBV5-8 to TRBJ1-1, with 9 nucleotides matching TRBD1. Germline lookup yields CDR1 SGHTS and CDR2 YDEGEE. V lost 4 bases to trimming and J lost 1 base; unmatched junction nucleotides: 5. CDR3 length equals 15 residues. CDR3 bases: TGTGCCAGCAGCCGAACACAGGGGGCGAACACTGAAGCTTTCTTT. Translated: CASSRTQGANTEAFF.

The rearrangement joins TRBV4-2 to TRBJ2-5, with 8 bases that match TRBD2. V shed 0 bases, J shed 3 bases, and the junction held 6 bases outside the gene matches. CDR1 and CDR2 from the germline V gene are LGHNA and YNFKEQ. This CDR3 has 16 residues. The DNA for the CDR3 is TGTGCCAGCAGCCAAGATGGGGGTAGCGGGGAAGAGACCCAGTACTTC. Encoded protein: CASSQDGGSGEETQYF.

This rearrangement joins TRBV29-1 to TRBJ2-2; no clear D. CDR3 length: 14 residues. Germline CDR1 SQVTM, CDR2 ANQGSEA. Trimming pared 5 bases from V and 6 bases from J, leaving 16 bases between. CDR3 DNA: TGCAGCGTTCGCCACGGTGCGCCGGCCGGGGAGCTGTTTTTT. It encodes CSVRHGAPAGELFF.

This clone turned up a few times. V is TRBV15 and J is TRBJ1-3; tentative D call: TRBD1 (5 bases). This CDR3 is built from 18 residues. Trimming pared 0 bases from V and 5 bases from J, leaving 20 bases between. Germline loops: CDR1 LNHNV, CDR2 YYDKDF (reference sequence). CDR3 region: CATSRDRYPGTQRNTIYF. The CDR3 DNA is TGTGCCACCAGCAGAGATCGGTATCCGGGGACCCAAAGAAACACCATATATTTT.

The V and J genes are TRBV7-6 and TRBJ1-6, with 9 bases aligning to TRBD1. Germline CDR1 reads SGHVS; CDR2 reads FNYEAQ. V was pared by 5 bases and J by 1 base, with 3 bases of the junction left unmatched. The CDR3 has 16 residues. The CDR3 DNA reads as TGTGCCAGCAGCCCGACAGGGGGTTCCTATAATTCACCCCTCCACTTT. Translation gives CASSPTGGSYNSPLHF.

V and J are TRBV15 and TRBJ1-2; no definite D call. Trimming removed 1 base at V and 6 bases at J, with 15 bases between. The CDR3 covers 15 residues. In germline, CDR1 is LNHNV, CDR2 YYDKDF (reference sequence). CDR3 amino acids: CATSRGELGIDGYTF. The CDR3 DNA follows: TGTGCCACCAGCAGAGGAGAGCTGGGCATCGATGGCTACACCTTC.

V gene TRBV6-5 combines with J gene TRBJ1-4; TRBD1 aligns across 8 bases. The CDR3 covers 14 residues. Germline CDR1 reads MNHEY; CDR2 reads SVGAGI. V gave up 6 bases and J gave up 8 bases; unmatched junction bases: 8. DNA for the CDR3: TGTGCCAGCAGACTCGGACAGGGCAGGGAAAAACTGTTTTTT. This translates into CASRLGQGREKLFF.

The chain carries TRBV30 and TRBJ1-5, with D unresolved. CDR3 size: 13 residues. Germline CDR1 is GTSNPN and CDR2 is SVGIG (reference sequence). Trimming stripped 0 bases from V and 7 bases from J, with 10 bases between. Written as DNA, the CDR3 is TGTGCCTGGAGTGTAAGCTTTCAGCAGCCCCAGCATTTT. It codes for CAWSVSFQQPQHF.

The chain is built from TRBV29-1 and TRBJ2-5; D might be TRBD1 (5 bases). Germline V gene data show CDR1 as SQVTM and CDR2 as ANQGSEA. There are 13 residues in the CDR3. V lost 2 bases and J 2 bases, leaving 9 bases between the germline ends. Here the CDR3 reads CSVEPTVQETQYF. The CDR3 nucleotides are TGCAGCGTTGAACCGACAGTACAAGAGACCCAGTACTTC. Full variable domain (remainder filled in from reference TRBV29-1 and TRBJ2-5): SAVISQKPSRDICQRGTSLTIQCQVDSQVTMMFWYRQQPGQSLTLIATANQGSEATYESGFVIDKFPISRPNLTFSTLTVSNMSPEDSSIYLCSVEPTVQETQYFGPGTRLLVL.

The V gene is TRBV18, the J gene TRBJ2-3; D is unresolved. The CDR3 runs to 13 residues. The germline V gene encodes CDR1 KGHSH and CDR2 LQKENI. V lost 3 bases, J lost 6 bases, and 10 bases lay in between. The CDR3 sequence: CASSPLPADTQYF. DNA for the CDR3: TGTGCCAGCTCACCCTTGCCCGCGGATACGCAGTATTTT.

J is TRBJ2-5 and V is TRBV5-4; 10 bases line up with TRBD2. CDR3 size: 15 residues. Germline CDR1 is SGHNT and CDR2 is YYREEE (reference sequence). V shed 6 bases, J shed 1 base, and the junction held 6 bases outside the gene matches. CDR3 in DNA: TGTGCCAGCACCCCTAGCGGGGGACCCCAAGAGACCCAGTACTTC. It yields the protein CASTPSGGPQETQYF. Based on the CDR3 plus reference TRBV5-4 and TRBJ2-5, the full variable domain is ETGVTQSPTHLIKTRGQQVTLRCSSQSGHNTVSWYQQALGQGPQFIFQYYREEENGRGNFPPRFSGLQFPNYSSELNVNALELDDSALYLCASTPSGGPQETQYFGPGTRLLVL.

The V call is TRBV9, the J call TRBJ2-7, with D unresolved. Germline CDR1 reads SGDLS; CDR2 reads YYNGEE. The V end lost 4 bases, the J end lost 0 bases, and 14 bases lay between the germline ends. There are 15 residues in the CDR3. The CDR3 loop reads CASSPSRRNSYEQYF. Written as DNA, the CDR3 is TGTGCCAGCAGCCCCAGCCGACGAAACTCCTACGAGCAGTACTTC. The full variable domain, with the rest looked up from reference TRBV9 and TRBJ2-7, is DSGVTQTPKHLITATGQRVTLRCSPRSGDLSVYWYQQSLDQGLQFLIQYYNGEERAKGNILERFSAQQFPDLHSELNLSSLELGDSALYFCASSPSRRNSYEQYFGPGTRLTVT.

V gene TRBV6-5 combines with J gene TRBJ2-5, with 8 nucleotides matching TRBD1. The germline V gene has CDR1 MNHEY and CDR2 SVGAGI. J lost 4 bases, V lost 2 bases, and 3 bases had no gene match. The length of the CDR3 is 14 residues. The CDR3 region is CASSYRDRLETQYF. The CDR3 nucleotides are TGTGCCAGCAGTTACAGGGACAGGCTAGAGACCCAGTACTTC.

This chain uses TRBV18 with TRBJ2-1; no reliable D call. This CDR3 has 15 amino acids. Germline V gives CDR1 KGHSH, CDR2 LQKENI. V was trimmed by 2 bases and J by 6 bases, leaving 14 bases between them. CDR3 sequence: CASSPSLVELNEQFF. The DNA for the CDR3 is TGTGCCAGCTCACCAAGTCTAGTGGAGCTCAATGAGCAGTTCTTC.

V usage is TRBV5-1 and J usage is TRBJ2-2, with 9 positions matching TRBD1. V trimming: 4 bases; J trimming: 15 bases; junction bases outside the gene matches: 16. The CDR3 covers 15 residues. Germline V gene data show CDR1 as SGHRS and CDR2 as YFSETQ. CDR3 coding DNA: TGCGCCAGCAGCCAGAATCCTACAGGGGGCGATCGGTTGTTTTTT. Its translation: CASSQNPTGGDRLFF.